This T cell receptor (beta chain) was retrieved from a study of T cell responses to AZD1222 COVID-19 vaccine. Study-level points and caveats: CD4 TCRs linked to vaccination spanned spike, dominating at 160-218 and 743-854. The number of AZD1222 recipients seropositive at baseline was only five or six.

CDR3 size: 15 residues. Germline CDR1 MDHEN, CDR2 SYDVKM. The V end was cut by 7 bases, the J end by 3 bases, with 15 bases between. Here immunoSEQ multiplex PCR was the method, and the copy in TCRdb shows in-frame clones only, minus some. The table includes around 100,000 clones, 80% to 95% detected once. For this clone: Its target is unknown.

This TCR came from an adult in good health. The source was peripheral blood, collected on day 0 of AZD1222 vaccination. The chain combines TRBV28 with TRBJ2-2; D gene ambiguous. For the CDR3, the DNA is TGTGCCAGCAACAAACCTGGAAGCGACACCGGGGAGCTGTTTTTT. Translating gives CASNKPGSDTGELFF. Based on the CDR3 plus reference TRBV28 and TRBJ2-2, the full variable domain is DVKVTQSSRYLVKRTGEKVFLECVQDMDHENMFWYRQDPGLGLRLIYFSYDVKMKEKGDIPEGYSVSREKKERFSLILESASTNQTSMYLCASNKPGSDTGELFFGEGSRLTVL.